Shown below are 22 T cell receptor beta chains from a single sample sequenced in a study of cytotoxic CD8 clonotypes in ibrutinib-treated CLL. Assay: immunoSEQ multiplex PCR; the TCRdb copy retains only in-frame clones and omits some. The profile covers approximately 300,000 clones, with almost 80% appearing a single time and roughly 7% taken by the ten largest. The starting material was PBMCs, obtained before ibrutinib treatment. The receptors shown here come from a human donor with chronic lymphocytic leukemia.

V usage is TRBV5-8 and J usage is TRBJ2-7; 7 positions match TRBD2. Unmatched junction bases numbered 13, after V lost 2 bases and J lost 5 bases. The germline gives CDR1 SGHTS, CDR2 YDEGEE. The CDR3 sequence is 16 residues long. The CDR3 is CASSLVGEGLTDEQYF. The CDR3 nucleotides read TGTGCCAGCAGCTTAGTGGGGGAGGGTTTGACCGACGAGCAGTACTTC.

The sample holds one count of this clone. The V and J genes are TRBV2 and TRBJ1-1; D is possibly TRBD1 (5 bases). This CDR3 is 14 amino acids long. Between the trimmed V and J ends, which lost 8 bases and 4 bases, there was a span of 17 bases. From germline, CDR1 is SNHLY and CDR2 FYNNEI. The CDR3 nucleotides read TGTGCCAGCGGCCCGGGGGTTTGGGGCACTGAAGCTTTCTTT. This sequence encodes CASGPGVWGTEAFF.

The gene calls are TRBV28 and TRBJ2-1; D ambiguous. This CDR3 is built from 15 residues. From germline, CDR1 is MDHEN and CDR2 SYDVKM. V was cut by 3 bases and J by 0 bases, with 9 bases left in between. The CDR3 sequence: CASSLPLSSYNEQFF. DNA for the CDR3: TGTGCCAGCAGTTTGCCTTTAAGCTCCTACAATGAGCAGTTCTTC.

V usage is TRBV7-2 and J usage is TRBJ2-3, with D possibly TRBD1 on 6 matching bases. Looked up from germline, CDR1 is SGHTA and CDR2 is FQGNSA. The CDR3 totals 14 residues. The V and J ends lost 4 bases and 1 base respectively, with 9 bases between them. The CDR3 coding sequence is TGTGCCAGCAGCTCTCGACAGGGCACAGATACGCAGTATTTT. Protein sequence: CASSSRQGTDTQYF.

This clone has a single count. V and J are TRBV30 and TRBJ1-5; weak D call: TRBD1 (5 bases). There are 16 residues in the CDR3. CDR1 is GTSNPN, CDR2 SVGIG, per germline (reference sequence). Trimming took off 3 bases at V and 5 bases at J, with 20 bases between the two ends. CDR3: CAWSVIGTGVYQPQHF. In DNA, the CDR3 is TGTGCCTGGAGCGTAATTGGGACCGGAGTTTATCAGCCCCAGCATTTT.

The chain is built from TRBV6-6 and TRBJ2-1, with D possibly being TRBD1 (5 bases). The CDR3 spans 13 residues. V shed 2 bases and J shed 4 bases, with 6 bases lying between them. The V gene's germline CDR1 is MNHNY and CDR2 SVGAGI (reference sequence). The CDR3 DNA follows: TGTGCCAGCAGTTACCAGGGTTACAATGAGCAGTTCTTC. This encodes CASSYQGYNEQFF.

This sequence joins TRBV9 and TRBJ2-2, with a weak D call TRBD1 (6 bases). The CDR3 totals 15 residues. Germline CDR1 SGDLS, CDR2 YYNGEE. V gave up 0 bases and J gave up 2 bases, with 8 bases separating them. DNA for the CDR3: TGTGCCAGCAGCGTAGCGGACAGCAACACCGGGGAGCTGTTTTTT. Encoded protein: CASSVADSNTGELFF.

The J gene is TRBJ2-3, the V gene TRBV15; D not certain. V lost 1 base, J lost 3 bases, and 5 bases lay in between. The germline CDR1 and CDR2 sequences are LNHNV and YYDKDF (reference sequence). The CDR3 sequence is 13 residues long. In DNA, the CDR3 is TGTGCCACCAGCAGAGCCCGTACAGATACGCAGTATTTT. Protein sequence: CATSRARTDTQYF.

The chain carries TRBV2 and TRBJ2-7; D is uncertain. The CDR3 contains 13 residues. Trimming shortened V by 4 bases and J by 1 base, and 8 bases separated the two germline ends. The germline gives CDR1 SNHLY, CDR2 FYNNEI. In nucleotides, the CDR3 is TGTGCCAGCAGTGTATACGGTTCCTACGAGCAGTACTTC. The encoded protein is CASSVYGSYEQYF.

V and J are TRBV6-1 and TRBJ2-1, with D maybe TRBD1 (5 bases). This CDR3 has 15 residues. In germline, CDR1 is MNHNS, CDR2 SASEGT. Deletions cut 7 bases from V and 4 bases from J, with 17 bases between. In nucleotides, the CDR3 is TGTGCCAGCACCCTCCAGTACAGGTTTTACAATGAGCAGTTCTTC. Its translation: CASTLQYRFYNEQFF.

The rearrangement joins TRBV18 to TRBJ1-1; D unclear. Germline loops: CDR1 KGHSH, CDR2 LQKENI. The CDR3 length is 14 residues. V lost 0 bases, J lost 2 bases, and 7 bases lay in between. The CDR3 nucleotides are TGTGCCAGCTCACCACCACTGGTTAACACTGAAGCTTTCTTT. Protein sequence: CASSPPLVNTEAFF.

This chain links TRBV15 with TRBJ1-5; no reliable D call. With 0 bases removed from V and 0 bases from J, the gap between germline ends came to 6 bases. This CDR3 comprises 15 residues. Germline loops: CDR1 LNHNV, CDR2 YYDKDF (reference sequence). DNA for the CDR3: TGTGCCACCAGCAGAGACCGGAGTAGCAATCAGCCCCAGCATTTT. This sequence encodes CATSRDRSSNQPQHF.

V gene TRBV10-3 combines with J gene TRBJ1-2, with no clear D. CDR3 length: 12 residues. With 6 bases removed from V and 2 bases from J, the gap between germline ends came to 7 bases. Germline loops: CDR1 ENHRY, CDR2 SYGVKD. CDR3 residues: CAISGRNYGYTF. Here the CDR3 DNA reads TGTGCCATCAGCGGGCGCAACTATGGCTACACCTTC.

This chain connects TRBV25-1 to TRBJ2-7; perhaps TRBD2 as D (5 bases). This CDR3 contains 13 residues. CDR1 and CDR2 (germline): MGHDK, SYGVNS. Deletions cut 4 bases from V and 4 bases from J, with 11 bases between. CDR3 protein: CASSVEGAYEQYF. The DNA of the CDR3 is TGTGCCAGCAGTGTAGAGGGAGCTTACGAGCAGTACTTC.

The chain has TRBV7-6 and TRBJ1-2, with TRBD1 matching over 7 bases. Germline V gene lookup returns CDR1 SGHVS and CDR2 FNYEAQ. This CDR3 spans 13 amino acids. J was trimmed by 3 bases and V by 6 bases; bases with no gene match: 4. The CDR3 DNA sequence: TGTGCCAGCAGTCTGCAGGGGGACTATGGCTACACCTTC. As protein: CASSLQGDYGYTF.

This chain links TRBV7-2 with TRBJ2-3; TRBD2 matches at 8 bases. J gave up 2 bases and V 3 bases, and 7 bases lay outside the gene matches. The CDR3 is 16 amino acids. Germline CDR1 reads SGHTA; CDR2 reads FQGNSA. The CDR3 DNA follows: TGTGCCAGCAGCTTCGGGATAGCGGGATACACAGATACGCAGTATTTT. This gives the protein CASSFGIAGYTDTQYF. Drawing the rest from reference TRBV7-2 and TRBJ2-3, the complete variable domain is GAGVSQSPSNKVTEKGKDVELRCDPISGHTALYWYRQSLGQGLEFLIYFQGNSAPDKSGLPSDRFSAERTGGSVSTLTIQRTQQEDSAVYLCASSFGIAGYTDTQYFGPGTRLTVL.

This chain uses TRBV7-2 with TRBJ2-5, with D possibly matching TRBD2 (5 bases). In germline, CDR1 is SGHTA, CDR2 FQGNSA. This CDR3 comprises 13 residues. V lost 4 bases, J lost 3 bases, and 9 bases lay in between. CDR3 sequence: CASSYGDEETQYF. CDR3 nucleotide sequence: TGTGCCAGCAGCTACGGGGATGAAGAGACCCAGTACTTC.

This chain uses TRBV7-8 with TRBJ2-7; D gene ambiguous. From germline, CDR1 is SGHVS and CDR2 FQNEAQ. V dropped 1 base and J dropped 7 bases, with 8 bases sitting between them. This CDR3 has 12 amino acids. This CDR3 reads CASSLVVGEQYF. The CDR3 nucleotides read TGTGCCAGCAGCTTAGTAGTGGGGGAGCAGTACTTC.

This chain connects TRBV27 to TRBJ2-5; D gene ambiguous. The ends were cut back, 4 bases at V and 5 bases at J, with 17 bases in the middle. CDR3 size: 15 residues. CDR1 and CDR2 from the germline V gene are MNHEY and SMNVEV (reference sequence). CDR3 bases: TGTGCCAGCAGTTCTAGGGCGTACGGTCGGGAGACCCAGTACTTC. Amino acid sequence: CASSSRAYGRETQYF.

This clone was seen a handful of times. This chain uses TRBV11-2 with TRBJ2-5; D remains ambiguous. CDR3 length: 13 residues. Trimming stripped 1 base from V and 10 bases from J, with 13 bases between. CDR1 is SGHAT, CDR2 FQNNGV, per germline. The CDR3 reads CASSLVVKWGQYF. DNA of the CDR3: TGTGCCAGCAGCTTAGTTGTCAAGTGGGGCCAGTACTTC.

This sequence joins TRBV7-2 and TRBJ2-2; D unclear. V was cut by 6 bases and J by 7 bases, with 9 bases left in between. The CDR3 length is 12 residues. Per the germline V gene, CDR1 is SGHTA and CDR2 is FQGNSA. The CDR3 loop is CASSRSGGELFF. The CDR3 DNA sequence: TGTGCCAGCAGTCGGTCTGGCGGGGAGCTGTTTTTT.

The chain employs TRBV11-2 and TRBJ1-3, with 7 bases aligning to TRBD1. The CDR3 length is 16 residues. The V gene end was trimmed by 4 bases and the J gene end by 0 bases; junction bases not matched to a gene: 6. The germline V gene encodes CDR1 SGHAT and CDR2 FQNNGV. CDR3 sequence reads: CASSWGQRTSGNTIYF. DNA of the CDR3: TGTGCCAGCAGCTGGGGACAGAGGACCTCTGGAAACACCATATATTTT.